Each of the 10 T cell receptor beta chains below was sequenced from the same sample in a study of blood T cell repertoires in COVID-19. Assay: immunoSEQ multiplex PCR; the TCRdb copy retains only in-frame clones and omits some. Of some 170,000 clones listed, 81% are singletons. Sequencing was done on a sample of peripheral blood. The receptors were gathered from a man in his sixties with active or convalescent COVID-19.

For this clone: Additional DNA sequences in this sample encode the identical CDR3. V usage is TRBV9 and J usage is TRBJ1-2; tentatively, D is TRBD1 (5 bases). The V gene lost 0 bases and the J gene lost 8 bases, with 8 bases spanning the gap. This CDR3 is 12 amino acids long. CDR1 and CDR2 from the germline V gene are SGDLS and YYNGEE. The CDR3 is CASSVDRGGYTF. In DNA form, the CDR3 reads TGTGCCAGCAGCGTAGATAGGGGCGGCTACACCTTC.

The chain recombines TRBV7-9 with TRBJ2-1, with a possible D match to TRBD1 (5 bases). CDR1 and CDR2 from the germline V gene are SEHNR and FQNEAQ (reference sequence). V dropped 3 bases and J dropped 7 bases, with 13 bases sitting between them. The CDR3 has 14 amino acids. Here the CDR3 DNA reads TGTGCCAGCAGCTTGAGTCAGGGTAAGAATGAGCAGTTCTTC. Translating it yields CASSLSQGKNEQFF.

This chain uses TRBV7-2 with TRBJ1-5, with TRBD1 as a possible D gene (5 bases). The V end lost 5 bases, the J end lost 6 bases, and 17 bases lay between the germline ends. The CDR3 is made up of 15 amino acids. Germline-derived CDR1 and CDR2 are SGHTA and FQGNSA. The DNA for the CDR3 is TGTGCCAGCAGCGCCCATCAGGGTTTCGGTCAGCCCCAGCATTTT. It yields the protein CASSAHQGFGQPQHF.

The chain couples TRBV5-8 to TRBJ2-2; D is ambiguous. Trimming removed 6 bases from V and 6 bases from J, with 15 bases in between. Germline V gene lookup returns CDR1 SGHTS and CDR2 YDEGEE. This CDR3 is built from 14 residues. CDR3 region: CASIRDTVAGELFF. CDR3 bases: TGTGCCAGCATCCGAGACACAGTCGCCGGGGAGCTGTTTTTT.

CDR3 region: CSVQGQGVPETQYF. CDR3 nucleotides: TGCAGCGTCCAGGGACAGGGGGTTCCAGAGACCCAGTACTTC. The chain joins TRBV29-1 to TRBJ2-5, with TRBD1 matching over 11 bases. Germline-derived CDR1 and CDR2 are SQVTM and ANQGSEA. The CDR3 length is 14 residues. The J segment lost 4 bases and the V segment lost 6 bases, leaving 7 bases of the junction unmatched.

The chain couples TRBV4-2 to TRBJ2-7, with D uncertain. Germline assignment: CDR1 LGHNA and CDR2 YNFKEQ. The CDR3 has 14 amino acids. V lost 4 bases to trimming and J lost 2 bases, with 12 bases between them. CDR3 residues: CASSLGKSAYEQYF. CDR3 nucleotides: TGTGCCAGCAGCCTAGGAAAGAGCGCCTACGAGCAGTACTTC.

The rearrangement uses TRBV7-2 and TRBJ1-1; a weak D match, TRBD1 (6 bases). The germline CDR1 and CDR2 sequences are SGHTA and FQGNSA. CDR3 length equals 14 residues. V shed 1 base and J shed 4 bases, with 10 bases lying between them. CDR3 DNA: TGTGCCAGCAGCTTAGAAGGGGGGGTCACTGAAGCTTTCTTT. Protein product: CASSLEGGVTEAFF.

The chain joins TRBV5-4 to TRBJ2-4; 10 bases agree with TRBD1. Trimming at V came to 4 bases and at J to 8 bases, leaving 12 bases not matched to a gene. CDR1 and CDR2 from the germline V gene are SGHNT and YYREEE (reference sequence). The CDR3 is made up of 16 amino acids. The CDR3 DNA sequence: TGTGCCAGCAGCCAGACGGGACAGGGGTTCCTAGACATTCAGTACTTC. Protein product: CASSQTGQGFLDIQYF.

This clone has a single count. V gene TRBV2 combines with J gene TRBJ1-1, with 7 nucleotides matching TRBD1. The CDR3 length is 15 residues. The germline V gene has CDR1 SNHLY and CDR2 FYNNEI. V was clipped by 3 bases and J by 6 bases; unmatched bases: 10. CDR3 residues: CASSEGHRGWSEAFF. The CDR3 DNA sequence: TGTGCCAGCAGTGAGGGGCACAGGGGCTGGTCTGAAGCTTTCTTT.

The CDR3 loop reads CASSQQVSGNTIYF. CDR3 bases: TGTGCCAGCAGCCAACAGGTCTCTGGAAACACCATATATTTT. V is TRBV3-1 (or the pseudogene TRBV3-2) and J is TRBJ1-3; D call uncertain. This CDR3 has 14 residues. V shed 2 bases and J shed 0 bases, with 5 bases lying between them. Germline CDR1 LGHDT, CDR2 YNNKEL (reference sequence).